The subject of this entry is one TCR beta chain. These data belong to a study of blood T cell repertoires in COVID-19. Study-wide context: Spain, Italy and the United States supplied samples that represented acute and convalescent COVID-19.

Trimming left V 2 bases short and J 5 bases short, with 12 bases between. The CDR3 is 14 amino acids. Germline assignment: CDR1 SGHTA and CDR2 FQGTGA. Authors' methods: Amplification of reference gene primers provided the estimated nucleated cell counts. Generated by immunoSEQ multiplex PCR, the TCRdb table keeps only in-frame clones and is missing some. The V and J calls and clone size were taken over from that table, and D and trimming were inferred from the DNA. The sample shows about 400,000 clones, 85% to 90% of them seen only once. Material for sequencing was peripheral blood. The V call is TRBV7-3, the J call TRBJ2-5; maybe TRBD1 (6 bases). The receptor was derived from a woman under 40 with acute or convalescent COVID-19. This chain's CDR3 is CASSLAGAGETQYF. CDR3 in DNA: TGTGCCAGCAGCTTAGCAGGGGCCGGCGAGACCCAGTACTTC.